This is a list of T cell receptor beta chains from one sample in a study of blood T cell repertoires in COVID-19. Some clones are missing from TCRdb's copy, which holds only in-frame ones; the method was immunoSEQ multiplex PCR. The sample records around 220,000 clones, 85% to 90% being singletons. Sequencing was carried out using peripheral blood. The origin of the receptors is a woman aged 50 to 60 with COVID-19, enrolled during active disease. Both conserved end residues are part of each CDR3.

v_call cdr3_aa
TRBV6-5 CASSRGWEEKLFF
TRBV24-1 CATSDPGQGNTGELFF
TRBV27 CASSRGSNQPQHF
TRBV28 CASSYFGGSSNQPQHF
TRBV10-1 CASSEKSRGGTEAFF
TRBV28 CASSLLAGSPDTQYF
TRBV6-5 CASMNRVTDTQYF
TRBV30 CAWNKLRGLTEAFF
TRBV29-1 CSVAGLAGISTDTQYF
TRBV19 CASSIEAGVNSPLHF
TRBV28 CASSLNPYGGRPEQYF
TRBV6-5 CASRDTLYYEQYF
TRBV3-1/TRBV3-2 CASSQGRTGNTIYF
TRBV9 CASSATGSGSEQFF
TRBV5-6 CASSLKGGLTAGELFF
TRBV6-5 CASSWTGAVSGNTIYF